This T cell receptor beta chain was identified during a study of T cell responses to AZD1222 COVID-19 vaccine. Findings and limits, study-wide: Donors, mostly white British, included more females; clonal diversity was possibly underestimated.

A remark on this clone: Antigen: not known.

There are 16 residues in the CDR3. Trimming left V 2 bases short and J 0 bases short, with 13 bases between. CDR1 is SGHAT, CDR2 FQNNGV, per germline. Sequencing was performed with immunoSEQ multiplex PCR; in TCRdb, only in-frame clones are kept and a portion is missing. The data show under 130,000 clones, less than 95% seen once. The chain recombines TRBV11-2 with TRBJ1-1; no clear D. The TCR originated in an adult in good health. The sequencing used peripheral blood, collected on day 0 of AZD1222 vaccination. The CDR3 DNA is TGTGCCAGCAGCTTAACGAGACGGAGGTTGAACACTGAAGCTTTCTTT. Amino acids: CASSLTRRRLNTEAFF.